The rows below give T cell receptor beta chains drawn from one sample of a study of control samples from healthy donors and cancer patients. The data were produced by immunoSEQ multiplex PCR, yet TCRdb's version contains in-frame clones alone and is incomplete. In the table there are more than 5,500 clones, over 60% of which are singletons. Sequences were obtained from formalin-fixed, paraffin-embedded tissue. The origin of the receptors is a male donor with melanoma. Both conserved end residues are part of each CDR3. Fields, in order: V gene, D gene, J gene, clone size, CDR3 DNA, CDR3 protein. D genes are given only for firm matches. Size tells how often a clone was seen (once, few, many) or the class of an expanded clone, and some rows leave it out.

V: TRBV7-9; D: .; J: TRBJ2-6; size: few; DNA: TGTGCCAGCAGCTTAGGGGTCCCTGGGGCCAACGTCCTGACTTTC; CDR3: CASSLGVPGANVLTF
V: TRBV5-1; D: .; J: TRBJ1-4; size: once; DNA: TGCGCCAGCAGCTTGACATTGCAACGGGGGACTTATGAAAAACTGTTTTTT; CDR3: CASSLTLQRGTYEKLFF
V: TRBV28; D: .; J: TRBJ2-3; size: .; DNA: TGTGCCAGCCGCTCCTCCGCCGGCACAGATACGCAGTATTTT; CDR3: CASRSSAGTDTQYF
V: TRBV2; D: .; J: TRBJ2-1; size: .; DNA: TGTGCCAGCAGTGAATTTAAGGGGAATGAGCAGTTCTTC; CDR3: CASSEFKGNEQFF
V: TRBV3-1/TRBV3-2; D: TRBD1; J: TRBJ1-2; size: .; DNA: TGTGCCAGCAGCCCTGTAAGGAGGACAGGGCCTAACTATGGCTACACCTTC; CDR3: CASSPVRRTGPNYGYTF
V: TRBV19; D: .; J: TRBJ1-5; size: .; DNA: TGTGCCAGTAGTATGGGCAGGGGAGGTCAGCCCCAGCATTTT; CDR3: CASSMGRGGQPQHF
V: TRBV3-1/TRBV3-2; D: .; J: TRBJ1-4; size: .; DNA: TGTGCCAGCAGCCAAACCAGGGAGGAAAAACTGTTTTTT; CDR3: CASSQTREEKLFF
V: TRBV5-1; D: .; J: TRBJ1-1; size: .; DNA: TGCGCCAGCAGGACGGATATGGGCACTGAAGCTTTCTTT; CDR3: CASRTDMGTEAFF
V: TRBV6-5; D: TRBD1; J: TRBJ2-1; size: .; DNA: TGTGCCAGCAGTTACGGCCGGACAGGGAACGAGGCATTCTTC; CDR3: CASSYGRTGNEAFF
V: TRBV29-1; D: .; J: TRBJ1-5; size: .; DNA: TGCAGCGTTGCGGGGGGCGGCAATCAGCCCCAGCATTTT; CDR3: CSVAGGGNQPQHF
V: TRBV27; D: .; J: TRBJ2-1; size: once; DNA: TGTGCCAGCAGTTTATCATCGCCAAGGAATGAGCAGTTCTTC; CDR3: CASSLSSPRNEQFF
V: TRBV3-1/TRBV3-2; D: .; J: TRBJ2-7; size: .; DNA: TGTGCCAGCAGCCAAGTAGGTAGAAGCGGCGAGCAGTACTTC; CDR3: CASSQVGRSGEQYF
V: TRBV19; D: .; J: TRBJ2-7; size: large; DNA: TGTGCCAGTAGTATAGCGGACAGCTACGAGCAGTACTTC; CDR3: CASSIADSYEQYF
V: TRBV7-3; D: .; J: TRBJ2-2; size: .; DNA: TGTGCCAGCAGCTTAAAAGTGAACGGGGAGCTGTTTTTT; CDR3: CASSLKVNGELFF
V: TRBV9; D: TRBD2; J: TRBJ2-2; size: once; DNA: TGTGCCAGCAGCGTGGATATCAGGGAGGGCAGCGGGGAGCTGTTTTTT; CDR3: CASSVDIREGSGELFF
V: TRBV7-9; D: TRBD1; J: TRBJ1-4; size: .; DNA: TGTGCCAGCAGCCGGACAGGGCTATTAGCAACTAATGAAAAACTGTTTTTT; CDR3: CASSRTGLLATNEKLFF
V: TRBV28; D: TRBD1; J: TRBJ1-4; size: .; DNA: TGTGCCAGCAGATCCCGAGCAGGGGGTAATGAAAAACTGTTTTTT; CDR3: CASRSRAGGNEKLFF
V: TRBV4-2; D: TRBD2; J: TRBJ2-7; size: .; DNA: TGTGCCAGCAGCCACGGACTAGCGGGAGAGTACGAGCAGTACTTC; CDR3: CASSHGLAGEYEQYF
V: TRBV11-2; D: TRBD2; J: TRBJ2-5; size: .; DNA: TGTGCCAGCGGACCTAGCGGGACGATGGAGACCCAGTACTTC; CDR3: CASGPSGTMETQYF
V: TRBV21-1; D: .; J: TRBJ2-7; size: .; DNA: TGTGCCAGCAGTGCCGGGACAGGGACCTACGAGCAGTACTTC; CDR3: CASSAGTGTYEQYF
V: TRBV6-5; D: TRBD1; J: TRBJ1-2; size: once; DNA: TGTGCCAGCAGTTACTCGACAGGGCAGGGAGGGGGCTACACCTTC; CDR3: CASSYSTGQGGGYTF
V: TRBV30; D: .; J: TRBJ1-3; size: few; DNA: TGTGCCGCGAGCGGGCAGGATGATACCACCATATATTTT; CDR3: CAASGQDDTTIYF
V: TRBV12-3/TRBV12-4; D: .; J: TRBJ2-7; size: .; DNA: TGTGCCAGCAGTTTTCTCACCTTTTACGAGCAGTACTTT; CDR3: CASSFLTFYEQYF
V: TRBV7-9; D: .; J: TRBJ1-1; size: .; DNA: TGTGCCAGCAGCTTAGGGGCCACCTCTAATGAAGCTTTCTTT; CDR3: CASSLGATSNEAFF
V: TRBV10-3; D: .; J: TRBJ2-6; size: .; DNA: TGTGCCATCAGTGGTAGGGGTCCTGGGGCCAACGTCCTGACTTTC; CDR3: CAISGRGPGANVLTF
V: TRBV9; D: .; J: TRBJ2-1; size: few; DNA: TGTGCCAGCAGCGCGACCCTCTCCCTCCATGAGCAGTTCTTC; CDR3: CASSATLSLHEQFF
V: TRBV28; D: .; J: TRBJ1-5; size: .; DNA: TGTGCCAGCAGTTTATCCAGTTATAGCAATCAGCCCCAGCATTTT; CDR3: CASSLSSYSNQPQHF